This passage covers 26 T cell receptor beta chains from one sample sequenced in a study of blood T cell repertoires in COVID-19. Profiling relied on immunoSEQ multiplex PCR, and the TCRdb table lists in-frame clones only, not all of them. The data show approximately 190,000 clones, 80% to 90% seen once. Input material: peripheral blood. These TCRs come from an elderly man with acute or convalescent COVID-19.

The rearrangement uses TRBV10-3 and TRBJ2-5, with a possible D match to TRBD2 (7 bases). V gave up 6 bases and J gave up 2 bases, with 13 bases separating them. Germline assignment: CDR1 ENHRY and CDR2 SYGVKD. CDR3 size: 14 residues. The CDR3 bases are TGTGCCATCAGAAAAGGGGGGGGACAAGAGACCCAGTACTTC. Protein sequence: CAIRKGGGQETQYF.

CDR3: CASSFVADYGYTF. CDR3 DNA sequence: TGTGCCAGCAGCTTTGTGGCGGACTATGGCTACACCTTC. This chain connects TRBV11-2 to TRBJ1-2; D unresolved. Trimming took off 3 bases at V and 3 bases at J, with 8 bases between the two ends. The CDR3 totals 13 residues. CDR1 and CDR2 (germline): SGHAT, FQNNGV.

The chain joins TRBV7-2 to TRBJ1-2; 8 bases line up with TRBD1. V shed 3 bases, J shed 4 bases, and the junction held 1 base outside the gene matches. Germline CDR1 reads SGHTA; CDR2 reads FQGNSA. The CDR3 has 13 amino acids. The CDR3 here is CASSFGQGYGYTF. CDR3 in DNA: TGTGCCAGCAGCTTCGGACAGGGCTATGGCTACACCTTC.

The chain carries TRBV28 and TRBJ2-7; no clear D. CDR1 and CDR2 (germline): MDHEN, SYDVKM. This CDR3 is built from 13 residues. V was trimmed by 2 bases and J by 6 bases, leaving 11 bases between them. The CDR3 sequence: CASSLSTIPEQYF. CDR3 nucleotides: TGTGCCAGCAGTTTAAGTACTATCCCCGAGCAGTACTTC.

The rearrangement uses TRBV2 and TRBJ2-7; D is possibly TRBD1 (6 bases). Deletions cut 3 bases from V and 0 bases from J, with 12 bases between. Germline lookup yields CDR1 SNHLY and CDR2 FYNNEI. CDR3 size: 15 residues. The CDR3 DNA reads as TGTGCCAGCAGTGAGGGACAATTCCCCTCCTACGAGCAGTACTTC. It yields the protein CASSEGQFPSYEQYF.

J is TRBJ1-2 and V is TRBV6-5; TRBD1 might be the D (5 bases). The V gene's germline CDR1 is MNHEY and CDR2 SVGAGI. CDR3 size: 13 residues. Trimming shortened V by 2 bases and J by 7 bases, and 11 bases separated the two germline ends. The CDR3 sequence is CASSYDRLGGYTF. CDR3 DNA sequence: TGTGCCAGCAGTTACGACAGACTCGGTGGCTACACCTTC.

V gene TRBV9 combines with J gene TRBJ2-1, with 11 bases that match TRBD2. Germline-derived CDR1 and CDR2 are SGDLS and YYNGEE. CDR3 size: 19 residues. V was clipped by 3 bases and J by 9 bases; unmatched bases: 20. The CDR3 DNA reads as TGTGCCAGCAGCGAGGCCCCCTTAGGAGGTAGCGGGAGGGCCCTTGAGCAGTTCTTC. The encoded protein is CASSEAPLGGSGRALEQFF.

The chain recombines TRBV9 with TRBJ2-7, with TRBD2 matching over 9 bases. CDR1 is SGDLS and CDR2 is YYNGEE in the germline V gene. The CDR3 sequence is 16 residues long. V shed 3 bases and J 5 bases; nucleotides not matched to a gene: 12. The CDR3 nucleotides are TGTGCCAGCAGCGGTTCCTTTGCGGGAGGGCGTAACGAGCAGTACTTC. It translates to CASSGSFAGGRNEQYF.

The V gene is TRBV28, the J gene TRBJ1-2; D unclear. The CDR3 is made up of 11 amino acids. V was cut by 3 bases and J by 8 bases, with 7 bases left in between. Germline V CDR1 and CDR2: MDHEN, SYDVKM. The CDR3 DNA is TGTGCCAGCAGTTTCCAGAAGGGCTACACCTTC. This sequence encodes CASSFQKGYTF.

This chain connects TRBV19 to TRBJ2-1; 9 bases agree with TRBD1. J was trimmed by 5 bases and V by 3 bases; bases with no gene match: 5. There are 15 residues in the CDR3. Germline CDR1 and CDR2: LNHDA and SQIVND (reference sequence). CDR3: CASSIQQGANNEQFF. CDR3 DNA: TGTGCCAGTAGTATCCAACAGGGGGCTAACAATGAGCAGTTCTTC.

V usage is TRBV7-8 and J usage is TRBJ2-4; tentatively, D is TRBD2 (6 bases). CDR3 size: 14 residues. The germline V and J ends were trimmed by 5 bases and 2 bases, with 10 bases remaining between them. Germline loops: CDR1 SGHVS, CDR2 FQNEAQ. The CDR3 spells CASSPGLTKNIQYF. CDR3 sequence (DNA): TGTGCCAGCAGCCCAGGACTAACCAAAAACATTCAGTACTTC. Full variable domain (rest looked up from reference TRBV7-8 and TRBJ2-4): GAGVSQSPRYKVAKRGQDVALRCDPISGHVSLFWYQQALGQGPEFLTYFQNEAQLDKSGLPSDRFFAERPEGSVSTLKIQRTQQEDSAVYLCASSPGLTKNIQYFGAGTRLSVL.

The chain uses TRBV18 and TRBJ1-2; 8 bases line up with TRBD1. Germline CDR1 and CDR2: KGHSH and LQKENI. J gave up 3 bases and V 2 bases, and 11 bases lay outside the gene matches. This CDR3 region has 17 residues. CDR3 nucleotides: TGTGCCAGCTCACCAGGAGTACCGGGACAGGACGACTATGGCTACACCTTC. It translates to CASSPGVPGQDDYGYTF.

CDR3 loop: CASSYARQGSGEKLFF. The DNA for the CDR3 is TGTGCCAGCAGTTACGCGCGACAGGGGAGTGGCGAAAAACTGTTTTTT. The rearrangement links TRBV6-2 or TRBV6-3 to TRBJ1-4; 8 nucleotides line up with TRBD1. V gave up 2 bases and J gave up 8 bases; unmatched junction bases: 10. Germline loops: CDR1 MNHEY, CDR2 SVGEGT. The CDR3 covers 16 residues.

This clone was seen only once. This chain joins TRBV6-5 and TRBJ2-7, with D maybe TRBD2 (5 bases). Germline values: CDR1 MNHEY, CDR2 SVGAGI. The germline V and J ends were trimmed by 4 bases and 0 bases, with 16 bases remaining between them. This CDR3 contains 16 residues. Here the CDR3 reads CASSSPPGWNSYEQYV. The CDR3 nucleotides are TGTGCCAGCAGTTCCCCTCCGGGGTGGAACTCCTACGAGCAGTACGTC.

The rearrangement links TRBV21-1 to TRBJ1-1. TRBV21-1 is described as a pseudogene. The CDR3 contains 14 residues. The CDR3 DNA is TGTGCCAGCAGCAAGGAAAAGGGAGTGGCTGAAGCTTTCTTT. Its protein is CASSKEKGVAEAFF.

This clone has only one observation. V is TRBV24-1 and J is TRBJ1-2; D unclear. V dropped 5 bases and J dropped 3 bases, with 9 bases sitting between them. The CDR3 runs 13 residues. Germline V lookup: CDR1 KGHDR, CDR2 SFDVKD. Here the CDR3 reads CATSAAEDYGYTF. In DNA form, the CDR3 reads TGTGCCACCAGTGCCGCCGAGGACTATGGCTACACCTTC.

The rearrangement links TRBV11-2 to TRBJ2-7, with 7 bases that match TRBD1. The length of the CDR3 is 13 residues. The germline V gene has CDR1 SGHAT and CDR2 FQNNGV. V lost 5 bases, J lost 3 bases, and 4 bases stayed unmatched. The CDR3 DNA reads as TGTGCCAGCAGCCCGGACAGGCTCTACGAGCAGTACGTC. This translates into CASSPDRLYEQYV.

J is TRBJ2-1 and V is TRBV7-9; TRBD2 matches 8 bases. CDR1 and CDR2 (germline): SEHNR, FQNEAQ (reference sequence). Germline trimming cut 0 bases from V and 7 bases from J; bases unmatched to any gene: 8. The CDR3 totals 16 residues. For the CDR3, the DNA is TGTGCCAGCAGCTTAGCGAGACGGGAGGGTCGGAATGAGCAGTTCTTC. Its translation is CASSLARREGRNEQFF.

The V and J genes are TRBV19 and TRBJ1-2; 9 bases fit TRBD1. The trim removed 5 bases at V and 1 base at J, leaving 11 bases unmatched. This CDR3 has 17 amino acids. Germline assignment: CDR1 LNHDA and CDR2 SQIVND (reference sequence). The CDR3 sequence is CASSDPAGTGYNYGYTF. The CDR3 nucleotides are TGTGCCAGTAGTGACCCCGCCGGGACAGGGTATAACTATGGCTACACCTTC.

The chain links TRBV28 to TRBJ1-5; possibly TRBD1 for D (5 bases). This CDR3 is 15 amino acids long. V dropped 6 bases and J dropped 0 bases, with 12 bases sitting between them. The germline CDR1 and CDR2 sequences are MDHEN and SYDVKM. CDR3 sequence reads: CASRRTRYSNQPQHF. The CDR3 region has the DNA TGTGCCAGCAGGCGGACACGTTATAGCAATCAGCCCCAGCATTTT.

The CDR3 coding sequence is TGTGCCAGCAGTTCGGACAGGCCTAGGAATCAGCCCCAGCATTTT. Translated: CASSSDRPRNQPQHF. The chain employs TRBV28 and TRBJ1-5; 7 bases agree with TRBD1. This CDR3 has 15 residues. V lost 4 bases to trimming and J lost 4 bases; unmatched junction nucleotides: 7. Germline CDR1 MDHEN, CDR2 SYDVKM.

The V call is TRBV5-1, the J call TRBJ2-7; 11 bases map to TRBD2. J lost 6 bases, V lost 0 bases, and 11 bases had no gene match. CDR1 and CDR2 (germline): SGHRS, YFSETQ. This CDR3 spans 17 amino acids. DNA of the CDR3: TGCGCCAGCAGCTTGGCCGGGCTAGCGGGAGGCTCCGGCGAGCAGTACGTC. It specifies CASSLAGLAGGSGEQYV.

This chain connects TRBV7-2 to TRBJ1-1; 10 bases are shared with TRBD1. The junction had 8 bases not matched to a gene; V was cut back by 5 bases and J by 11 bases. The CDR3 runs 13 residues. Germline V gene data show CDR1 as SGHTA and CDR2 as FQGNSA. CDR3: CASSPDRGLVAFF. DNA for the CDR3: TGTGCCAGCAGCCCCGACAGGGGGCTAGTCGCTTTCTTT.

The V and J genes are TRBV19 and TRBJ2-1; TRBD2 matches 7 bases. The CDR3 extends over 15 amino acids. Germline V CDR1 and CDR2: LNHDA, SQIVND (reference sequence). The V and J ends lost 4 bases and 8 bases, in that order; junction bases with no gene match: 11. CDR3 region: CASSTDRGVGDEQFF. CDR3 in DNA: TGTGCCAGTAGTACCGACCGGGGGGTTGGGGATGAGCAGTTCTTC.

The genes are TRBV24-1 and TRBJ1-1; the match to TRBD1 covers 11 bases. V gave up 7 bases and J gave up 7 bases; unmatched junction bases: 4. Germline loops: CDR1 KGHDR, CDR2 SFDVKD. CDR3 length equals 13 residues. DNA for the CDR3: TGTGCCACCAGGGGACAGGGGGTGAGTGAAGCTTTCTTT. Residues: CATRGQGVSEAFF.

The chain's CDR3 is CASRPRTGFEKRRADNEQFF. CDR3 nucleotide sequence: TGTGCCAGCAGGCCCCGGACAGGGTTCGAGAAACGGCGCGCCGACAATGAGCAGTTCTTC. The J gene is TRBJ2-1, the V gene TRBV28; TRBD1 agrees at 8 bases. Germline CDR1 and CDR2: MDHEN and SYDVKM. The CDR3 is 20 amino acids. With 6 bases clipped from V and 5 bases from J, the junction kept 24 bases outside the gene matches.